One T cell receptor (beta chain) is described in this entry. Antigen: not known. The sample comes from a study of OX40 agonist ivuxolimab in advanced cancers. Study information: Ivuxolimab, an agonistic anti-OX40 (CD134) antibody, was given to patients. Checkpoint inhibitors had been given previously to 35% to 50% of patients. Study-level findings and limits: In the 0.1 to 3.0 mg/kg range, CD4+ and CD8+ blood T cells had expanded clonally by week 6.

Libraries were prepared by immunoSEQ multiplex PCR; TCRdb keeps only in-frame clonotypes and omits some of them. The table shows fewer than 70,000 clones, with over 65% occurring only once. The CDR3 is 16 residues long. Germline CDR1 and CDR2: SGHAT and FQDESV (reference sequence). V lost 5 bases to trimming and J lost 1 base, with 16 bases between them. The receptor comes from an adult with an advanced solid tumor such as melanoma, head and neck, liver or kidney cancer. The chain is built from TRBV11-1 and TRBJ2-3; D is unclear. The input for sequencing was CD4+ or CD8+ T cells sorted from blood, taken in a trial of the OX40 agonist ivuxolimab. CDR3 amino acids: CASSPGWSDGTDTQYF. The CDR3 nucleotides read TGTGCCAGCAGCCCAGGCTGGAGCGACGGCACAGATACGCAGTATTTT.